The following is a TCR beta chain sequence with its context. The antigen remains undetermined. The CDR3 totals 18 residues. V lost 3 bases, J lost 2 bases, and 7 bases stayed unmatched. The germline V gene has CDR1 SGHTA and CDR2 FQGNSA. The data are from a study of post-analysis software for immune sequencing data. Looking at the study overall: The study covered relapsing-remitting, secondary progressive and progressive-relapsing courses of multiple sclerosis.

Each TCR beta cDNA library carried unique molecular identifiers. Input of about 0.95 to 10 million T cells yielded 500,000 to 550,000 cDNA molecules. TCRdb processed the PCR reads anew with MiXCR; each CDR3 protein has one entry. Of roughly 180,000 distinct CDR3 sequences listed, 30% are singletons. Study conclusions and caveats: A few TRBV segments (TRBV5-6, TRBV5-1 and TRBV20-1 among them) occurred more frequently in patients than in controls. There was significantly lower normalized Chao1 diversity in multiple sclerosis patients than in controls.

The sequenced sample was blood. This chain joins TRBV7-2 and TRBJ2-2; the match to TRBD2 covers 12 bases. The TCR originated in a girl aged 5-17 years with multiple sclerosis. CDR3 bases: TGTGCCAGCAGCTTCGGACTAGCGGGACATTTAAACACCGGGGAGCTGTTTTTT. Its protein product is CASSFGLAGHLNTGELFF.